This TCR beta chain was identified during a study of regulatory and conventional T cells in RAG deficiency. Whole-study results and caveats: Other subsets showed around 9.4-fold reductions, but Treg unique TCR beta sequences fell roughly 100-fold in these patients. Patient subsets had shorter CDR3s; Omenn Treg-Tconv overlap exceeded 85%.

Generated by immunoSEQ multiplex PCR, the TCRdb table keeps only in-frame clones and is missing some. The data contain tens of thousands of clones, about nine tenths of them singletons. On this clone: Antigen: not known.

Between the trimmed V and J ends, which lost 3 bases and 1 base, there was a span of 12 bases. From germline, CDR1 is GTSNPN and CDR2 SVGIG (reference sequence). The CDR3 loop spans 14 amino acids. These data are also associated with another study on regulatory T cells. In that study: The primer mix had 52 TRBV and 13 TRBJ primers.

The sequence was collected from a human donor in good health. The J gene is TRBJ1-1, the V gene TRBV30; a weak D match, TRBD1 (5 bases). The sequenced sample consisted of CD8+ T cells sorted from blood. Here the CDR3 reads CAWRLGEANTEAFF. For the CDR3, the DNA is TGTGCCTGGAGGCTAGGGGAGGCGAACACTGAAGCTTTCTTT.